The 2 T cell receptor beta chains reported below all come from one sample, sequenced in a study of identifying expanded T cells in peripheral blood. TCRdb's copy holds only in-frame clones and misses some; the assay was immunoSEQ multiplex PCR. The table has around 57,000 clones, about 89% seen once. The sample taken for sequencing was blood. These receptors all come from a person aged 18-70 years in good health.

The V gene is TRBV29-1, the J gene TRBJ2-7, with D maybe TRBD2 (6 bases). Germline assignment: CDR1 SQVTM and CDR2 ANQGSEA. Trimming took 4 bases from V and 0 from J, leaving 10 bases between them. This CDR3 is built from 13 residues. The CDR3 protein is CSVAPGDSYEQYF. The CDR3 DNA reads as TGCAGCGTTGCCCCGGGAGACTCCTACGAGCAGTACTTC.

The genes are TRBV9 and TRBJ2-1; D gene ambiguous. Germline V CDR1 and CDR2: SGDLS, YYNGEE. The CDR3 is made up of 16 amino acids. With 0 bases removed from V and 6 bases from J, the gap between germline ends came to 16 bases. The CDR3 reads CASSVGGILKGNEQFF. In DNA, the CDR3 is TGTGCCAGCAGCGTAGGGGGAATTCTTAAGGGCAATGAGCAGTTCTTC.